One T cell receptor (beta chain) is described in this entry. This clonotype was found many times. Its antigen remains unidentified. Base qualities are missing; no much larger clone stands one base away. This sample is part of a study of neurological immune-mediated disorders (dated by TCRdb to the late 2010s). In the study overall: Among the roughly 35 multiple sclerosis patients, relapsing-remitting MS accounted for around 30 and secondary progressive MS accounted for 3. The study compared peripheral blood TCR-beta repertoires of HTLV-I-associated myelopathy (HAM/TSP) patients, multiple sclerosis patients and healthy controls using UMI-based sequencing. The 95 to 120 TCR-beta libraries covered PBMC samples along with longitudinal samples, technical triplicates, and paired sorted CD4+ and CD8+ T-cell subsets. The cohort included some 70 subjects: approximately 15 with HAM/TSP, some 35 with multiple sclerosis, and some 20 healthy controls.

From cysteine to phenylalanine, the CDR3 is 15 amino acids long. The only DNA kept is the CDR3, 45 bases in frame from the first base. The germline V gene (reference sequence) yields MNHEY for CDR1 and SMNVEV for CDR2. V is cut back by 4 bases and J by 2 bases, with 5 bases in the junction unmatched. cDNA was synthesized by template-switch 5'RACE using a primer carrying a 10-nucleotide random unique molecular identifier by which each TCR transcript was tagged. Every sequencing run yielded over 200 million TCR-beta sequences covering 15-18 subjects. The RNeasy kit was used for extraction of total RNA. The KAPA Real-time Library Amplification kit was used to amplify TCR-beta VDJ regions with primers targeting the TCR constant region and the 5'RACE anchor. Sample indexes and Illumina adaptors were added in a first PCR, and a second PCR then increased library yield. The roughly 650 bp TCR product was size-selected on a 2% E-gel SizeSelection system after Ampure bead purification. Before pooling, library quality was checked on a Bioanalyzer, concentration was measured with Qubit, and libraries were quantified with the Kapa Library Quantification kit. An Illumina HiSeq 2500 was used to sequence the libraries paired-end at 2 x 150 bp. To increase sequence diversity, roughly 24-31% phiX was spiked into each library pool. On the study's bioinformatics: The quality-filtered reads were processed with the UMI-based MiGEC pipeline, whose error correction step removed more than 80% of the raw TCR sequences. VDJ genes were aligned to IMGT germline references, and each clonotype was defined by a unique CDR3 amino acid sequence together with V-J genes. Clonal expansion, Shannon diversity and CDR3 relatedness (CalcPairwiseDistances, ClusterSamples) were evaluated with VDJtools, and phylogenetic trees were built with CLCbio workbench. Expanded clones were defined as having at least 8 unique UMIs, based on coefficient-of-variation modelling across technical triplicates. The public reads were run again by TCRdb, first through fastp at Q25 and then through MiXCR, and only productive beta chains were kept. Entries that share a CDR3 protein sequence are merged under the most common genes and DNA. In this record, the V and J calls reflect TCRdb's handling and not the investigators' own analysis. Within this sample are 110,000 or so distinct CDR3 sequences, with about 3.4% of them counted one time only. The top ten constitute roughly 1.3% of the sample.

The investigation overall reported the following: TCR clonal expansion was greatest in HAM/TSP patients and smallest in MS patients, who ranked below even healthy controls. Expanded clones from different subjects shared no identical CDR3 amino acid sequences, which suggests that TCR-beta repertoires were private in all groups. No association of the MS cluster with clinical or MRI features was observed, and the need for larger cohorts was stated by the authors. In phylogenetic analysis, the repertoires of 18 of 34 MS patients grouped into a cluster of related CDR3 sequences, which suggests a possible signature at the repertoire level.

For unsorted PBMC libraries, 2 million PBMCs were used after storage in RNAlater at -80 degrees C until RNA extraction. The multiple sclerosis patients were enrolled in a US clinical protocol that evaluated disease progression with magnetic resonance imaging. Peripheral blood underwent Ficoll-Hypaque density gradient centrifugation to isolate PBMCs, which were then cryopreserved in liquid nitrogen. The sequence was obtained from a woman aged 25 to 39 with multiple sclerosis. The chain is encoded by TRBV27 joined to TRBJ2-7, and 10 junction bases match TRBD2. Sequencing was performed on PBMCs. The nucleotides read TGTGCCAGCAGTTCAAGTAGCGGGGGGACCTACGAGCAGTACTTC. This codes for CASSSSSGGTYEQYF.